This T cell receptor beta chain was recovered during a study of cytomegalovirus exposure and HLA in healthy donors. The CDR3 loop spans 13 amino acids. The germline gives CDR1 KGHSH, CDR2 LQKENI. V was shortened by 3 bases and J by 2 bases, with 7 bases between the two germline ends. The study ran its PCR with 60 Vbeta and 13 Jbeta primers. Sequencing used immunoSEQ multiplex PCR; TCRdb keeps in-frame clones, though not all of them. The sample shows approximately 140,000 clones, about two thirds of them seen only once. Remarks on this clone: Other nucleotide sequences in the sample specify the same CDR3.

Sequenced material: PBMCs. The sequence derives from a young woman in good health and CMV-seronegative. The chain couples TRBV18 to TRBJ2-5, with TRBD1 as a possible D gene (6 bases). The CDR3 region has the DNA TGTGCCAGCTCACCTACAGGGCAAGAGACCCAGTACTTC. It is translated as CASSPTGQETQYF.